This T cell receptor (beta chain) was recovered during a study of blood T cell repertoires in COVID-19. Study-level background: Whether acute or convalescent, the COVID-19 samples came from the United States, Italy and Spain. PBMCs, B-cell-depleted T cells, or T cells were the source of the cDNA or gDNA that made up the material.

In the source study's methods: Amplified reference gene primers provided the basis for estimating nucleated cell counts. Clones were sequenced by immunoSEQ multiplex PCR, and TCRdb holds only the in-frame ones, with some missing. The DNA gave D and trimming, while V, J and clone size come from that table. The data hold 70,000 to 90,000 clones, with 82% observed a single time. A single count supports this clone. Trimming stripped 5 bases from V and 2 bases from J, with 19 bases between. In germline, CDR1 is SGHDT, CDR2 YYEEEE. There are 17 residues in the CDR3. The material sequenced was peripheral blood. The receptor was derived from an elderly woman with acute or convalescent COVID-19. This chain joins TRBV5-6 and TRBJ1-4; D ambiguous. CDR3 DNA: TGTGCCAGCAGAAGACGAGCCTCAGGATTGACTAATGAAAAACTGTTTTTT. Protein: CASRRRASGLTNEKLFF.